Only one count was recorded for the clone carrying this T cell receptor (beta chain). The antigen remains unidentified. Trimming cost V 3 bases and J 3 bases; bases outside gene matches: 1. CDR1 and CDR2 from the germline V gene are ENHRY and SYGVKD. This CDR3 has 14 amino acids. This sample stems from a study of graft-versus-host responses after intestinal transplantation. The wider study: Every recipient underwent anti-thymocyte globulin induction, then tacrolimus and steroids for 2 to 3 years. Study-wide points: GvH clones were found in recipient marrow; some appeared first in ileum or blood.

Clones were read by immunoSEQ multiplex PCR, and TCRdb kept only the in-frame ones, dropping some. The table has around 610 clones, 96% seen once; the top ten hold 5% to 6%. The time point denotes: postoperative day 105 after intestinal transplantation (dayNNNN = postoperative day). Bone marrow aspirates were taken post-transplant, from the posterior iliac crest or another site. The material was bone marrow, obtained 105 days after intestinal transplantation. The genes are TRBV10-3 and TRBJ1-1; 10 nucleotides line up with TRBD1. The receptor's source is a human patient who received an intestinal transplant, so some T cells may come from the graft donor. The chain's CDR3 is CAISEGQGDTEAFF. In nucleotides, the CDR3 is TGTGCCATCAGTGAAGGACAGGGGGACACTGAAGCTTTCTTT.